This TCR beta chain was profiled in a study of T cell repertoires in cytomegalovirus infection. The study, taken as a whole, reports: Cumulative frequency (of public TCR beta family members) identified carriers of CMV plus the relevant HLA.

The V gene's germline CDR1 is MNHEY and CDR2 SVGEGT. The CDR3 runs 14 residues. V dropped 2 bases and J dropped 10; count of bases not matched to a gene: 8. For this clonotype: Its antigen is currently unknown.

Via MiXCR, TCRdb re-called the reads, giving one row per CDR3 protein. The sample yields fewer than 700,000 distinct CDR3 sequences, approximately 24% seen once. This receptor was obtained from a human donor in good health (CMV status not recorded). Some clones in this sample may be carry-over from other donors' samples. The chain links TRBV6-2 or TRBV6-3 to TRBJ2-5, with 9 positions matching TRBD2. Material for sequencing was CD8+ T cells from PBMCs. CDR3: CASSYGAGGRSQYF. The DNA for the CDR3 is TGTGCCAGCAGTTACGGGGCGGGGGGGCGGAGCCAGTACTTC.